This is a list of T cell receptor beta chains from one sample in a study of blood T cell repertoires in COVID-19. Clones were sequenced by immunoSEQ multiplex PCR, and TCRdb holds only the in-frame ones, with some missing. This sample carries about 310,000 clones, 90% of them seen once, and the ten largest clones take around 0.93%. What was sequenced was peripheral blood. The receptors were sampled from a woman aged 40 to 50 with COVID-19, enrolled during active disease. The CDR3 runs from the conserved cysteine through the conserved F or W. D genes are given only for firm matches. Clone size is stated in some rows and not others, as once, few, many or a class when expanded.

cdr3_aa cdr3_nt clone_size v_call d_call j_call
CASMDRGGVGEQYF TGTGCCAGCATGGACAGGGGCGGGGTTGGCGAGCAGTACTTC NA TRBV2 TRBD1 TRBJ2-7
CASSLRRGEDEQYF TGTGCCAGCAGTCTAAGAAGAGGCGAGGACGAGCAGTACTTC NA TRBV2 NA TRBJ2-7
CASSGNRYEQYF TGTGCCAGCAGTGGAAACAGGTACGAGCAGTACTTC NA TRBV28 NA TRBJ2-7
CASSFRQGGIQYF TGTGCCAGCAGTTTTAGGCAGGGGGGCATTCAGTACTTC NA TRBV12-3/TRBV12-4 NA TRBJ2-4
CASMVGGSTDTQYF TGTGCCAGCATGGTCGGCGGAAGCACAGATACGCAGTATTTT NA TRBV28 NA TRBJ2-3
CASSIYRVPYEQYF TGTGCCAGTAGTATCTACAGGGTCCCCTACGAGCAGTACTTC NA TRBV19 NA TRBJ2-7
CATSRDHSGRYTGELFF TGTGCCACCAGCAGAGATCATTCGGGAAGGTACACCGGGGAGCTGTTTTTT NA TRBV15 NA TRBJ2-2
CASSEYIIGSEQFF TGTGCCAGCAGTGAATATATAATTGGGAGTGAGCAGTTCTTC NA TRBV25-1 NA TRBJ2-1
CASAVLVTDTQYF TGTGCCAGCGCAGTGCTAGTCACAGATACGCAGTATTTT once TRBV2 NA TRBJ2-3
CASSQDTGGTQYF TGCGCCAGCAGCCAAGATACCGGAGGGACCCAGTACTTC NA TRBV4-1 NA TRBJ2-5
CASRDRGSPYGYTF TGTGCCAGCAGGGACAGAGGCAGCCCCTATGGCTACACCTTC NA TRBV2 NA TRBJ1-2
CASSFADNQPQHF TGTGCCAGCAGTTTTGCGGACAATCAGCCCCAGCATTTT NA TRBV28 NA TRBJ1-5
CASSQGANSPLHF TGTGCCAGCAGCCAAGGGGCCAATTCACCCCTCCACTTT few TRBV5-6 NA TRBJ1-6
CASTDSLGEKLFF TGTGCCAGCACGGACAGCTTAGGAGAAAAACTGTTTTTT NA TRBV9 NA TRBJ1-4
CASSQPGQGNYGYTF TGCGCCAGCAGCCAGCCGGGACAGGGCAACTATGGCTACACCTTC NA TRBV4-1 TRBD1 TRBJ1-2
CASSRNSGANTGELFF TGCGCCAGCAGTCGAAATAGCGGGGCGAACACCGGGGAGCTGTTTTTT NA TRBV4-3 TRBD2 TRBJ2-2
CASSLDMGPLKLFF TGCGCCAGCAGCTTGGATATGGGGCCTTTAAAACTGTTTTTT NA TRBV5-1 NA TRBJ1-4
CASSADWDRGKDGYTF TGTGCCAGCAGCGCAGATTGGGACAGGGGGAAGGATGGCTACACCTTC NA TRBV7-9 TRBD1 TRBJ1-2
CASSPVGAGNTIYF TGTGCCAGCAGCCCCGTGGGGGCCGGAAACACCATATATTTT NA TRBV27 NA TRBJ1-3
CASSGEMAGQGTQPQHF TGTGCCAGCAGCGGAGAAATGGCGGGACAGGGTACTCAGCCCCAGCATTTT NA TRBV7-2 TRBD1 TRBJ1-5
CASSERGHGTF TGTGCCAGCAGTGAGAGGGGGCATGGCACCTTC NA TRBV2 TRBD1 TRBJ1-2
CASSRDRFRAQRTEAFF TGTGCCAGCTCACGCGACCGCTTCAGGGCTCAGAGGACTGAAGCTTTCTTT NA TRBV18 NA TRBJ1-1
CAISKGNQPQHF TGTGCCATCAGTAAGGGGAATCAGCCCCAGCATTTT few TRBV10-3 NA TRBJ1-5
CASSLGWGGETQYF TGTGCCAGCAGCTTGGGTTGGGGAGGAGAGACCCAGTACTTC NA TRBV5-6 NA TRBJ2-5
CASSRQDITEAFF TGTGCCAGCAGTCGACAGGACATCACTGAAGCTTTCTTT NA TRBV28 NA TRBJ1-1
CASKTGGQGFQPQHF TGTGCCAGTAAAACGGGGGGGCAGGGATTTCAGCCCCAGCATTTT once TRBV19 NA TRBJ1-5
CASSGIGTSYEQYF TGCGCCAGCAGCGGCATTGGGACATCCTACGAGCAGTACTTC once TRBV5-1 NA TRBJ2-7
CASSTGLAGPRDNEQFF TGTGCCAGCAGTACGGGACTAGCGGGACCTAGGGACAATGAGCAGTTCTTC NA TRBV27 TRBD2 TRBJ2-1
CASRGAGAFF TGTGCCAGCAGGGGGGCAGGAGCTTTCTTT NA TRBV12-3/TRBV12-4 NA TRBJ1-1
CASTAVSGTSHGYTF TGTGCCAGCACCGCCGTCAGTGGGACTAGCCATGGCTACACCTTC NA TRBV5-4 NA TRBJ1-2
CASSNTGSDTQYF TGTGCCAGCAGTAACACAGGGTCAGATACGCAGTATTTT NA TRBV2 NA TRBJ2-3
CASSRTGKYEQYF TGTGCCAGCAGCCGAACAGGGAAATACGAGCAGTACTTC NA TRBV6-5 NA TRBJ2-7
CASSRDSYYGYTF TGTGCCAGCTCACGCGACAGCTACTATGGCTACACCTTC NA TRBV18 NA TRBJ1-2
CASSQDTGFSGELFF TGTGCCAGCAGCCAAGACACAGGGTTTAGCGGGGAGCTGTTTTTT NA TRBV4-2 NA TRBJ2-2
CASSRPLLAGGPADTQYF TGTGCCAGCAGCCGCCCCTTACTAGCGGGAGGGCCTGCAGATACGCAGTATTTT NA TRBV3-1/TRBV3-2 TRBD2 TRBJ2-3
CASSSKETSGSSSYNEQFF TGTGCCAGCAGCTCGAAGGAAACTAGCGGATCGAGCTCCTACAATGAGCAGTTCTTC NA TRBV5-7 TRBD2 TRBJ2-1
CASSLSGQKTQYF TGTGCCAGCAGTTTATCAGGGCAAAAGACCCAGTACTTC few TRBV12-3/TRBV12-4 NA TRBJ2-5
CASSLRVGIGNTEAFF TGTGCCAGCAGCCTCAGGGTAGGGATCGGTAACACTGAAGCTTTCTTT NA TRBV7-8 NA TRBJ1-1
CASSPGGGKYTIYF TGTGCCAGCAGTCCCGGAGGGGGCAAATACACCATATATTTT NA TRBV28 TRBD1 TRBJ1-3
CASSRETQYF TGTGCCAGCAGTCGGGAGACCCAGTACTTC NA TRBV28 NA TRBJ2-5
CASSFGPTGSNQPQHF TGTGCCAGCAGCTTCGGTCCGACAGGTAGCAATCAGCCCCAGCATTTT NA TRBV11-2 NA TRBJ1-5
CASTTSGPSNEQFF TGTGCCTCCACGACTAGCGGGCCTAGCAATGAGCAGTTCTTC NA TRBV30 TRBD2 TRBJ2-1
CASNLLGGETQYF TGTGCCAGCAATTTACTTGGCGGGGAGACCCAGTACTTC NA TRBV2 NA TRBJ2-5
CASSSGPSGRATGELFF TGTGCCAGCAGTTCCGGCCCTAGCGGGAGGGCCACCGGGGAGCTGTTTTTT NA TRBV11-2 TRBD2 TRBJ2-2
CATKGRLGHTEAFF TGTGCCACTAAGGGGCGTTTGGGGCACACTGAAGCTTTCTTT NA TRBV10-3 NA TRBJ1-1
CAWSVGVNQPQHF TGTGCCTGGAGTGTCGGGGTCAATCAGCCCCAGCATTTT NA TRBV30 NA TRBJ1-5
CASNYSGLNSPLHF TGTGCCAGCAATTACTCGGGACTTAATTCACCCCTCCACTTT NA TRBV6-6 NA TRBJ1-6
CASSLWDGGNSPLHF TGTGCCAGTAGTTTATGGGACGGAGGGAATTCACCCCTCCACTTT NA TRBV28 NA TRBJ1-6
CASSQGESGNTIYF TGTGCCAGCAGCCAGGGCGAATCTGGAAACACCATATATTTT NA TRBV3-1/TRBV3-2 NA TRBJ1-3
CASSLTSGGAGEQFF TGTGCCAGCAGCTTAACTAGCGGGGGGGCCGGTGAGCAGTTCTTC once TRBV7-3 TRBD2 TRBJ2-1
CASFLGPNTGELFF TGTGCCAGCTTCTTGGGGCCGAACACCGGGGAGCTGTTTTTT NA TRBV6-5 NA TRBJ2-2
CASSQRVVMGNTEAFF TGTGCCAGCAGCCAGCGGGTCGTTATGGGGAACACTGAAGCTTTCTTT once TRBV3-1/TRBV3-2 NA TRBJ1-1
CASSLAGAAYEQYF TGTGCCAGCAGCTTAGCAGGGGCAGCCTACGAGCAGTACTTC NA TRBV7-2 NA TRBJ2-7
CASRATGDLRAYF TGTGCCAGCAGGGCGACAGGGGACCTCCGGGCATATTTT NA TRBV6-6 TRBD1 TRBJ1-3